Listed below are T cell receptor beta chains from one sample, sequenced in a study of response to subunit inactivated influenza vaccine. TCRdb passed the RT-PCR reads through MiXCR, listing each CDR3 protein once. The sample carries around 530,000 distinct CDR3 sequences, 12% recorded once. Here the sequenced sample was PBMCs from blood, taken on the day of vaccination. The receptors originated from a man over 45 who received an inactivated influenza vaccine. CDR3s include the opening cysteine and the closing phenylalanine or tryptophan. A D gene is named only where the DNA matches it firmly. Expanded clones are given a class, and other clones once, few, many or no size at all.

TRBV12-3/TRBV12-4,NA,TRBJ1-4,NA,TGTGCCAGCAGCAAACAGGGTTTTGCAACTAATGAAAAACTGTTTTTT,CASSKQGFATNEKLFF
TRBV7-2,NA,TRBJ1-2,NA,TGTGCCAGCAGCTTAAACAGGTTCTATGGCTACACCTTC,CASSLNRFYGYTF
TRBV20-1,NA,TRBJ1-1,few,TGCAGTGCTCTATTTGGTCCCTCGGGTTTCTTT,CSALFGPSGFF
TRBV4-2,NA,TRBJ1-4,NA,TGTGCCAGCAGCCAAGAGGGGGGAAGAGGTGCAACTAATGAAAAACTGTTTTTT,CASSQEGGRGATNEKLFF
TRBV7-2,NA,TRBJ2-1,few,TGTGCCAGCAGCTTAGCTCTCACTCCTGAGCAGTTCTTC,CASSLALTPEQFF
TRBV29-1,NA,TRBJ2-5,NA,TGCAGCGTTGGGGGGACCCTTGTGGAGACCCAGTACTTC,CSVGGTLVETQYF
TRBV30,NA,TRBJ2-3,few,TGTGCCTGGAGTGTCTGGGGGTTCGACGAAGATACGCAGTATTTT,CAWSVWGFDEDTQYF
TRBV7-2,TRBD1,TRBJ2-2,NA,TGTGCCAGCACGAACTTTCCGGGACAGCGCACCGGGGAGCTGTTTTTT,CASTNFPGQRTGELFF
TRBV27,TRBD2,TRBJ2-7,many,TGTGCCAGCAGTCCGTGGACTAGCGGGAGTTCCGAGCAGTACTTC,CASSPWTSGSSEQYF
TRBV5-1,TRBD2,TRBJ2-3,NA,TGCGCCAGCAGCTGGGGGAGGAGCGGGAGTGTGAAGTTAACAGATACGCAGTATTTT,CASSWGRSGSVKLTDTQYF
TRBV5-1,TRBD1,TRBJ2-1,many,TGCGCCAGCAGCAGGGGACAGGAGTACAATGAGCAGTTCTTC,CASSRGQEYNEQFF
TRBV29-1,NA,TRBJ2-1,few,TGCAGCGTTGTGTTGGAGGGAAAGAGCTCCTACAATGAGCAGTTCTTC,CSVVLEGKSSYNEQFF
TRBV11-2,NA,TRBJ2-2,many,TGTGCCAGCAGCTCCCTACGGAGCACCGGGGAGCTGTTTTTT,CASSSLRSTGELFF
TRBV20-1,TRBD2,TRBJ2-2,NA,TGCAGTGCTAGGGCTAGCGGGAGCACCGGGGAGCTGTTTTTT,CSARASGSTGELFF
TRBV28,TRBD1,TRBJ2-2,NA,TGTGCCAGCAGAACCTGGGACAGTACAAACACCGGGGAGCTGTTTTTT,CASRTWDSTNTGELFF
TRBV20-1,TRBD2,TRBJ2-5,NA,TGCAGTGCTAAAGAAACTAGCGGGAGCAGTTGGGAGACCCAGTACTTC,CSAKETSGSSWETQYF
TRBV20-1,NA,TRBJ2-7,few,TGCAGTGCTAGAGGAGGGTCTAGCCCTCCCTCCTACGAGCAGTACTTC,CSARGGSSPPSYEQYF
TRBV12-3/TRBV12-4,NA,TRBJ2-1,NA,TGTGCCAGCAGTTGGGGACCAGACAATGAGCAGTTCTTC,CASSWGPDNEQFF
TRBV20-1,TRBD2,TRBJ2-5,NA,TGCAGTGCTATAGCTAAAGGGACTAGCTGGGAGACCCAGTACTTC,CSAIAKGTSWETQYF
TRBV10-3,NA,TRBJ2-4,many,TGTGCCACCTTGGACGGTGGGGTGGGCATTCAGTACTTC,CATLDGGVGIQYF